This T cell receptor (beta chain) was documented in a study of shared clonotypes between healthy human individuals. General study findings and limits: Limitation of the genetic and exposure-history diversity represented came from the few donors. Expectations were that clonotype sharing among donors would be affected by sequencing depth. Compared with memory subsets, naive subsets generally had larger estimated richness.

Of note for this clone: Its antigen is currently unknown.

Into CD45RA+ naive and CD45RA-negative memory subsets, the CD4+ cells were split. This table comes from immunoSEQ multiplex PCR, and its TCRdb copy is limited to in-frame clones, with some not included. The sample has approximately 1,500,000 clones; approximately 98% are singletons. The specimen was naive CD4+ T cells sorted from blood. The subset denotes: CD45RA+ positively selected. The clonotype originates from a man aged 25 to 45 in good health.

CDR3 sequence reads: CASKGAPGRETQYF. The DNA of the CDR3 is TGCGCCAGCAAAGGGGCCCCGGGACGTGAGACCCAGTACTTC. The rearrangement joins TRBV5-1 to TRBJ2-5; D is possibly TRBD1 or TRBD2 (5 bases each). V gave up 6 bases and J gave up 5 bases, with 17 bases separating them. Per germline, CDR1 SGHRS and CDR2 YFSETQ. This CDR3 has 14 residues.